This entry concerns a single TCR beta chain. Its antigen is currently not known. The record has no base qualities; no much larger clone is one base away. The sample belongs to a study of blood T cell repertoires in COVID-19 (dated by TCRdb to 2018 to 2020). In terms of the full investigation: Samples covering the acute and convalescent phases of COVID-19 were provided by collaborators in the United States, Italy and Spain. The prospective study material was composed of cDNA or gDNA derived from T cells, B-cell-depleted T cells, or PBMCs. Subjects who had been exposed to COVID-19, were actively infected with it, or had recovered from it provided the deeply sampled blood TCRbeta repertoires that made up the dataset. A freely available public database, intended as a resource for researchers studying the immune response to SARS-CoV-2, is where the repertoires were released. Samples came from the ongoing ImmuneRACE study (first 160 participants) plus 1,254 subjects from 6 global collaborators. A de-identified subject ID, COVID-19 status, age in years and sex were almost always included in the sample metadata. Where available, HLA class I and class II types were taken from metadata supplied by the sample provider and were not determined by assay-based typing.

Via the germline V gene, CDR1 is SQVTM and CDR2 ANQGSEA. V trim: 7 bases; J trim: 5 bases; unmatched bases: 6. The CDR3 goes from the cysteine to the phenylalanine over 12 residues. Only the CDR3 portion is preserved as DNA: 36 bases, with reading frame beginning at the first base. One collaborating source in Seattle enrolled patients while the patients were actively infected and followed the patients over time throughout the course of disease. Collaborating institutions collected whole blood in K2EDTA tubes following their own protocols. For TCRbeta analysis, collaborators shipped samples as frozen whole blood, isolated PBMCs, or DNA extracted from either of those sample types. TCRbeta CDR3 regions were amplified from genomic DNA by means of the immunoSEQ Assay, a bias-controlled multiplex PCR. The paper's data handling went like this. The number of nucleated cells in each sample was estimated by amplification of reference gene primers within the assay. To quantify the absolute abundance of each unique TCRbeta CDR3 rearrangement, sequence reads were collapsed and filtered. For each sample, productive Simpson clonality was calculated by taking the square root of Simpson's diversity index across productive rearrangements. TCRdb stores this immuneACCESS table with in-frame sequences only. Part of the clones is absent; in the studies checked, under half of the shortfall reflects unresolved V genes, and no reason is known for the rest. V, J and clone size reflect that table, while D and trimming were determined from the DNA. This sample comprises a few hundred thousand clones, about 88% of them detected only once. Of the sample, roughly 13% falls within the top ten clones.

Results the study describes overall, beyond this receptor: Clinical and demographic metadata were provided uncurated, with the amount varying by source and participant.

Specimen: peripheral blood. This clonotype was sampled from a woman in her seventies with COVID-19, enrolled during active disease. The sequence links TRBV29-1 to TRBJ2-5, with 8 bases aligning to TRBD1. The CDR3 protein sequence reads: CSGGTGGETQYF. Here is the DNA: TGCAGCGGTGGGACAGGCGGGGAGACCCAGTACTTC.